This T cell receptor beta chain came from a study of patients and donors after allogeneic stem cell transplantation. Using its own MiXCR run on the RT-PCR reads, TCRdb lists one record per CDR3 protein. The sample carries around 29,000 distinct CDR3 sequences, around 33% recorded once. The CDR3 length is 13 residues. V was shortened by 2 bases and J by 6 bases, with 11 bases between the two germline ends. Per the germline V gene, CDR1 is DFQATT and CDR2 is SNEGSKA (reference sequence). Input material: blood, either unsorted or a sorted T cell fraction (not recorded which). This receptor was identified in a human donor who was either an allogeneic HSCT recipient or a stem cell or donor lymphocyte infusion donor (not recorded which). It is not recorded whose cells these are; they may come from a transplant donor. V is TRBV20-1 and J is TRBJ2-1; TRBD2 might be the D (6 bases). CDR3 amino acids: CSARSRERNEQFF. The CDR3 nucleotides are TGCAGTGCTAGATCTCGGGAGCGCAATGAGCAGTTCTTC.